The 16 T cell receptor beta chains below come from one sample, sequenced in a study of control samples from healthy donors and cancer patients. Clones were sequenced by immunoSEQ multiplex PCR, and TCRdb holds only the in-frame ones, with some missing. The sample includes some 150,000 clones, nearly 96% of them seen just once. The sample was blood. The receptor set was obtained from a woman aged 25 to 39 in good health.

J is TRBJ1-1 and V is TRBV18; D possibly corresponds to TRBD1 (5 bases). Trimming left V 4 bases short and J 0 bases short, with 6 bases between. The CDR3 has 13 amino acids. Germline CDR1 and CDR2: KGHSH and LQKENI. CDR3 coding DNA: TGTGCCAGCTCACGGGACTTGAACACTGAAGCTTTCTTT. Protein: CASSRDLNTEAFF.

J is TRBJ1-5 and V is TRBV28, with D possibly being TRBD1 (6 bases). The V gene lost 7 bases and the J gene lost 5 bases, with 21 bases spanning the gap. This CDR3 spans 16 amino acids. Germline CDR1 is MDHEN and CDR2 is SYDVKM. CDR3 sequence: CASTGGAGVLDQPQHF. The CDR3 DNA sequence: TGTGCCAGCACAGGTGGGGCAGGGGTTTTGGATCAGCCCCAGCATTTT.

The V and J genes are TRBV18 and TRBJ1-4; 9 nucleotides match TRBD1. J gave up 0 bases and V 4 bases, and 3 bases lay outside the gene matches. Per the germline V gene, CDR1 is KGHSH and CDR2 is LQKENI. The CDR3 has 16 amino acids. Written as DNA, the CDR3 is TGTGCCAGCTCACTGGGACAGGGAACAACTAATGAAAAACTGTTTTTT. Residues: CASSLGQGTTNEKLFF.

The table lists this clone with a few counts. The chain links TRBV29-1 to TRBJ1-1, with D maybe TRBD1 (6 bases). CDR1 and CDR2 from the germline V gene are SQVTM and ANQGSEA. The CDR3 has 14 residues. V dropped 7 bases and J dropped 4 bases, with 19 bases sitting between them. Here the CDR3 reads CSALQGSLITEAFF. DNA for the CDR3: TGCAGCGCTCTACAGGGTTCACTTATCACTGAAGCTTTCTTT.

The gene calls are TRBV6-5 and TRBJ2-7; tentative D call: TRBD2 (6 bases). This CDR3 comprises 15 residues. CDR1 is MNHEY and CDR2 is SVGAGI in the germline V gene. V gave up 0 bases and J gave up 7 bases, with 16 bases separating them. The CDR3 DNA reads TGTGCCAGCAGTTACTCGAATCGGGGGAATGGGGAGCAGTACTTC. It translates to CASSYSNRGNGEQYF.

CDR3 protein: CASSSPGTGGSDTEAFF. DNA of the CDR3: TGTGCCAGCAGCTCCCCTGGGACAGGGGGCTCGGACACTGAAGCTTTCTTT. The chain has TRBV7-3 and TRBJ1-1; 12 positions agree with TRBD1. The CDR3 has 17 amino acids. The trim removed 4 bases at V and 3 bases at J, leaving 9 bases unmatched. Germline V gene data show CDR1 as SGHTA and CDR2 as FQGTGA.

The chain uses TRBV30 and TRBJ1-1, with unresolved D. The ends were cut back, 1 base at V and 4 bases at J, with 13 bases in the middle. Per the germline V gene, CDR1 is GTSNPN and CDR2 is SVGIG (reference sequence). The CDR3 runs 14 residues. CDR3 DNA sequence: TGTGCCTGGAGTGACCTCCATTCTGTCACTGAAGCTTTCTTT. This codes for CAWSDLHSVTEAFF.

The rearrangement joins TRBV6-5 to TRBJ1-2; D not resolved. Trimming took off 5 bases at V and 8 bases at J, with 12 bases between the two ends. Germline-derived CDR1 and CDR2 are MNHEY and SVGAGI. This CDR3 is 12 amino acids long. CDR3 in DNA: TGTGCCAGCAGTAGGGCAGCGCAGGGCTACACCTTC. Protein: CASSRAAQGYTF.

The chain has TRBV13 and TRBJ1-1; D call uncertain. Germline V gene sequence: CDR1 PRHDT, CDR2 FYEKMQ (reference sequence). With 1 base removed from V and 6 bases from J, the gap between germline ends came to 12 bases. The CDR3 extends over 14 amino acids. CDR3 sequence reads: CASSLVRPGAEAFF. In DNA, the CDR3 is TGTGCCAGCAGCTTAGTGCGCCCTGGGGCTGAAGCTTTCTTT.

The chain combines TRBV18 with TRBJ1-1; tentatively, D is TRBD1 (6 bases). From germline, CDR1 is KGHSH and CDR2 LQKENI. Deletions cut 6 bases from V and 1 base from J, with 15 bases between. This CDR3 contains 15 residues. CDR3 DNA sequence: TGTGCCAGCTCCCCCGGGGGGGCCGGGAACACTGAAGCTTTCTTT. It is translated as CASSPGGAGNTEAFF.

The V and J genes are TRBV10-3 and TRBJ2-3; TRBD2 aligns across 8 bases. There are 13 residues in the CDR3. Germline V gene lookup returns CDR1 ENHRY and CDR2 SYGVKD. Germline trimming cut 8 bases from V and 5 bases from J; bases unmatched to any gene: 6. The CDR3 here is CAIGASGLDTQYF. In nucleotides, the CDR3 is TGTGCCATCGGCGCTAGCGGGTTAGATACGCAGTATTTT.

This rearrangement joins TRBV19 to TRBJ2-1; the match to TRBD1 covers 9 bases. The CDR3 extends over 16 amino acids. Germline V gene lookup returns CDR1 LNHDA and CDR2 SQIVND (reference sequence). V shed 3 bases, J shed 4 bases, and the junction held 7 bases outside the gene matches. The CDR3 spells CASSIKGTGFYNEQFF. CDR3 in DNA: TGTGCCAGTAGTATTAAGGGGACAGGGTTTTACAATGAGCAGTTCTTC.

This clone appeared a single time. This chain joins TRBV6-4 and TRBJ2-7; 15 bases line up with TRBD2. Germline loops: CDR1 MRHNA, CDR2 SNTAGT. The length of the CDR3 is 18 residues. After removal of 6 bases from V and 1 base from J, the junction contained 10 bases not matched to a gene. The CDR3 DNA reads as TGTGCCAGCAGCCTCCCGGGACTAGCGGGGGGCCCTTCCTACGAGCAGTACTTC. Its translation is CASSLPGLAGGPSYEQYF.

The chain is built from TRBV4-2 and TRBJ2-7, with D tentatively TRBD1 (6 bases). CDR3 length equals 15 residues. Germline CDR1 and CDR2: LGHNA and YNFKEQ. Trimming stripped 1 base from V and 2 bases from J, with 12 bases between. For the CDR3, the DNA is TGTGCCAGCAGCCAAGTCTCCAGGGGAACCTACGAGCAGTACTTC. Its translation is CASSQVSRGTYEQYF.

The chain combines TRBV3-1 (or the pseudogene TRBV3-2) with TRBJ1-4, with D hard to call. Trimming cost V 1 base and J 11 bases, with 11 bases left between them. CDR1 is LGHDT and CDR2 is YNNKEL in the germline V gene (reference sequence). This CDR3 region has 13 residues. The DNA of the CDR3 is TGTGCCAGCAGCCAAGGACACCCAGCTAAACTGTTTTTT. Its protein product is CASSQGHPAKLFF.

The J gene is TRBJ2-7, the V gene TRBV4-1; TRBD2 matches at 8 bases. V shed 4 bases and J 3 bases; nucleotides not matched to a gene: 8. The CDR3 is 15 amino acids. Germline CDR1 is MGHRA and CDR2 is YSYEKL. Here the CDR3 DNA reads TGCGCCAGCAGCCCCCTTCGGGAGGGCCTCTACGAGCAGTACTTC. Its protein product is CASSPLREGLYEQYF.